Detailed here is one T cell receptor (beta chain). In its sample, this clonotype was seen a few times. The specificity of this receptor is unknown. Nothing much larger sits one base from this clone, and base qualities are not available. Libraries of naive CD8 T cells were built from anywhere between about 20,000 and 1,000,000 sorted cells, with 10%, 30% or 50% of the purified RNA used. On a BD FACSAria II, naive CD8 T cells were FACS-sorted as CD8+CD4-CCR7+CD45RA+ and collected into RLT Plus buffer. To test detection sensitivity, Jurkat RNA equal to 10 or so TCR copies was added to samples of about 20,000-1,000,000 naive CD8 T cells. CD8 T cells were enriched with RosetteSep CD8+ T Cell Enrichment Cocktail and Ficoll-Paque, followed by ACK red cell lysis. The library came from PCR. Instrument used: NextSeq 500. Preparation of bulk TCR libraries followed a previously described approach, with the TCR primers listed in Table S5. The Qiagen AllPrep DNA/RNA kit was used to purify total RNA. Reads from multiple sequencing runs of the same library were pooled before analysis. From the authors' description of their analysis: Reads were retained only if their TCR constant sequence matched exactly, and those retained reads were trimmed to 150 nt and grouped according to their 12-nt molecular barcodes. Reads inside each barcode group were sub-clustered using a 15% Levenshtein threshold, and a quality-weighted consensus sequence was constructed for each RNA molecule. Non-functional sequences were removed, as were lower-count sequences one edit away from another. Based on a fit of two negative binomial distributions, barcode sub-clusters having less than 20% of the maximum read count were discarded. The raw public reads went through TCRdb reprocessing: fastp at Q25, MiXCR clone calling, in-frame beta chains kept. Merged by CDR3 protein, the rows form single entries marked with the most common genes and DNA. These V and J calls derive from TCRdb rather than the authors' analysis. In this sample the table shows about 320,000 distinct CDR3 sequences, roughly a quarter of which occur a single time. The ten biggest clones cover about 0.74% of the sample.

These data come from a study of molecular identifiers for immune sequencing clone quantification (dated by TCRdb to the late 2010s). At the level of the whole study: In a replicate experiment, RNA from around 20,000 or 100,000 naive CD8 T cells was split into five aliquots, four of which were sequenced. The study was a methods study using CD8 T cells to benchmark molecular-identifier clustering-based TCR repertoire sequencing (MIDCIRS) and TCR RNA copy counting.

Broad study findings and their caveats: In CMV-specific effector cells, clones with more than 20 RNA copies accounted for over 97% of molecules, whereas in naive cells such clones accounted for under 1%. Naive libraries contained spiked-in Jurkat TCR RNA (approximately nine copies' worth), which is not part of the donor repertoire. Even against a background of about a million naive CD8 T cells, spiked-in Jurkat TCR RNA amounting to a single cell's worth was reported to be detectable. Approximately 3.3 recovered TCR RNA copies per cell were obtained by modeling, versus roughly 10 by digital PCR, implying a capture efficiency of about 30%. The sizes of highly expanded clones could end up underestimated when identical TCR molecules share a barcode. When barcode sub-clustering was omitted, TCR diversity was inflated by chimeric consensus sequences, with chimeras reaching as high as 47%.

Sequenced sample: naive CD8+ T cells from blood, with Jurkat cell RNA spiked in. The sample's cell subset or site label, in plain terms: FACS-sorted CD8+CD4-CCR7+CD45RA+ naive T cells. The receptor was isolated from a human donor in good health. Some libraries in this study had Jurkat cell RNA spiked in.

The nucleotide sequence is given as TGTGCCAGCAGCTTCCTGGGGGCCTTAGATACGCAGTATTTT. Its coded protein is CASSFLGALDTQYF. The sequence joins TRBV11-2 to TRBJ2-3; TRBD1 is a weak D gene call, 6 bases matching. Trimming removed 3 bases from V and 5 bases from J, leaving 12 bases between the germline ends. Counted from cysteine to phenylalanine, this CDR3 has 14 amino acids. Only the CDR3 DNA stays, 42 bases, in frame from base 1. Based on the germline V gene, the CDR1 and CDR2 sequences are SGHAT and FQNNGV.